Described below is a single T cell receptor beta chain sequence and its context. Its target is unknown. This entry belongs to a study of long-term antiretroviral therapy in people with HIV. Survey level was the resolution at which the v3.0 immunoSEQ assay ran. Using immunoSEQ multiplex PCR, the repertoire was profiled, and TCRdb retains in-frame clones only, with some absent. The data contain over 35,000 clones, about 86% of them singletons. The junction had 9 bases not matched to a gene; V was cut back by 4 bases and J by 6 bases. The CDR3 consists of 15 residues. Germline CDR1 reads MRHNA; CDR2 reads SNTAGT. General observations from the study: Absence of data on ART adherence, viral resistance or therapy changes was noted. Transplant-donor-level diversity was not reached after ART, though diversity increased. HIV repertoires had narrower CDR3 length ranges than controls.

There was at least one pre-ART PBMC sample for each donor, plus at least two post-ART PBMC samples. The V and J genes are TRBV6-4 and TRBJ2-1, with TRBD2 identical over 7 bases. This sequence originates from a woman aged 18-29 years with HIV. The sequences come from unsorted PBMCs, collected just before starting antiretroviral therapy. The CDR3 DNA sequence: TGTGCCAGCAGTGTCGAGGGAGGGCCAGTCAATGAGCAGTTCTTC. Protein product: CASSVEGGPVNEQFF.